This T cell receptor beta chain was obtained from a study of yellow fever vaccine responses in identical twins. Findings of the study overall: It has been reported that, in twins, the vaccine T cell response seemed partly convergent and partly personalized.

One entry per CDR3 protein, called by TCRdb with MiXCR from the RT-PCR reads. The profile shows over a thousand distinct CDR3 sequences, 75% to 85% of them singletons. This CDR3 region has 13 residues. Germline CDR1 ENHRY, CDR2 SYGVKD. Trimming cost V 3 bases and J 3 bases, with 9 bases left between them. Comments on this clonotype: Antigen: not known.

The sequencing here drew on T cells from blood (PBMCs), unsorted or a sorted subset (not recorded which), taken before or after yellow fever vaccination (not recorded which). This receptor was taken from a female donor who received the yellow fever vaccine. The chain recombines TRBV10-3 with TRBJ2-7, with D maybe TRBD1 (5 bases). The CDR3, as DNA: TGTGCCATCAGTGAACCAGACAGCTACGAGCAGTACTTC. Translating it yields CAISEPDSYEQYF.